A single sample is the source of the 27 T cell receptor beta chains below, sequenced in a study of OX40 agonist ivuxolimab in advanced cancers. Clones were read by immunoSEQ multiplex PCR, and TCRdb kept only the in-frame ones, dropping some. The table has about 66,000 clones, about 88% seen once; the top ten hold roughly 0.66%. This sample comprised CD4+ or CD8+ T cells sorted from blood, obtained in a trial of the OX40 agonist ivuxolimab. The receptors originated from an adult with an advanced solid tumor such as melanoma, head and neck, liver or kidney cancer.

The V and J genes are TRBV9 and TRBJ2-7, with a weak D call TRBD1 (6 bases). Trimming stripped 4 bases from V and 3 bases from J, with 17 bases between. This CDR3 spans 15 amino acids. In germline, CDR1 is SGDLS, CDR2 YYNGEE. Here the CDR3 DNA reads TGTGCCAGCAGCCCCCGGTCCGACAGGATCTACGAGCAGTACTTC. This gives the protein CASSPRSDRIYEQYF. The entire variable domain, with the rest obtained from reference TRBV9 and TRBJ2-7, is as follows: DSGVTQTPKHLITATGQRVTLRCSPRSGDLSVYWYQQSLDQGLQFLIQYYNGEERAKGNILERFSAQQFPDLHSELNLSSLELGDSALYFCASSPRSDRIYEQYFGPGTRLTVT.

J is TRBJ2-5 and V is TRBV11-2, with 8 bases aligning to TRBD1. Trimming removed 0 bases from V and 4 bases from J; junction bases left unmatched: 10. CDR3 length: 17 residues. The V gene's germline CDR1 is SGHAT and CDR2 FQNNGV. The CDR3 DNA reads as TGTGCCAGCAGCTTAGATGTCGGCAGGGGGCGCCTAGAGACCCAGTACTTC. Protein product: CASSLDVGRGRLETQYF.

Comment on this clone: The junction differs from germline at one of its ends, possibly a read error. The gene calls are TRBV7-7 and TRBJ2-2, with 7 bases lining up with TRBD1. CDR1 is SSHAT, CDR2 FNYEAQ, per germline (reference sequence). The CDR3 totals 15 residues. The CDR3 here is CASSPRTGNTGELFF. The CDR3 nucleotides read TGTGCTAGCAGCCCTCGGACAGGAAATACCGGGGAGCTGTTTTTT.

This clone was seen a single time. This rearrangement joins TRBV6-6 to TRBJ1-1; D might be TRBD1 (5 bases). The CDR3 has 13 residues. With 5 bases removed from V and 1 base from J, the gap between germline ends came to 8 bases. From germline, CDR1 is MNHNY and CDR2 SVGAGI (reference sequence). CDR3 amino acids: CASSRGGNTEAFF. CDR3 nucleotides: TGTGCCAGCAGTCGGGGGGGGAACACTGAAGCTTTCTTT.

The chain employs TRBV9 and TRBJ2-2; 8 bases fit TRBD2. With 0 bases clipped from V and 2 bases from J, the junction kept 6 bases outside the gene matches. Germline V gene lookup returns CDR1 SGDLS and CDR2 YYNGEE. The CDR3 is made up of 17 amino acids. The CDR3 region is CASSVGGAGDNTGELFF. In DNA, the CDR3 is TGTGCCAGCAGCGTAGGAGGAGCGGGAGACAACACCGGGGAGCTGTTTTTT.

V gene TRBV11-2 combines with J gene TRBJ1-4, with 7 positions matching TRBD1. CDR1 is SGHAT and CDR2 is FQNNGV in the germline V gene. V trimming: 3 bases; J trimming: 5 bases; junction bases outside the gene matches: 3. The CDR3 is 14 residues long. This CDR3 is CASSFRGTNEKLFF. Written as DNA, the CDR3 is TGTGCCAGCAGCTTCAGGGGGACGAATGAAAAACTGTTTTTT.

The rearrangement links TRBV2 to TRBJ2-3; D unresolved. The V and J ends lost 5 bases and 0 bases respectively, with 12 bases between them. Germline CDR1 and CDR2: SNHLY and FYNNEI. The CDR3 is 15 amino acids. Here the CDR3 reads CASSQTRISTDTQYF. As DNA, the CDR3 is TGTGCCAGCAGTCAGACAAGGATAAGCACAGATACGCAGTATTTT.

This rearrangement joins TRBV4-1 to TRBJ2-1; D is undetermined. This CDR3 is built from 18 residues. Per germline, CDR1 MGHRA and CDR2 YSYEKL. V was shortened by 0 bases and J by 1 base, with 16 bases between the two germline ends. The CDR3 DNA sequence: TGCGCCAGCAGCCAAGATCTGGCACCCCTTTTGTCCTACAATGAGCAGTTCTTC. Translated, it gives CASSQDLAPLLSYNEQFF.

V and J are TRBV28 and TRBJ2-3; D remains unclear. The CDR3 contains 12 residues. Germline CDR1 is MDHEN and CDR2 is SYDVKM. Trimming shortened V by 5 bases and J by 3 bases, and 6 bases separated the two germline ends. The CDR3, as DNA: TGTGCCAGCAGTCCACCGACAGATACGCAGTATTTT. It yields the protein CASSPPTDTQYF.

The chain links TRBV19 to TRBJ1-5; TRBD1 is a possible D gene (5 bases). The CDR3 has 15 amino acids. V lost 5 bases and J 8 bases, leaving 19 bases between the germline ends. The V gene's germline CDR1 is LNHDA and CDR2 SQIVND (reference sequence). This CDR3 is CASSPWATAREPQHF. The CDR3, as DNA: TGTGCCAGTAGTCCCTGGGCGACAGCGAGAGAGCCCCAGCATTTT.

This chain uses TRBV30 with TRBJ2-3, with D possibly being TRBD1 (5 bases). CDR3 size: 16 residues. The V end lost 0 bases, the J end lost 0 bases, and 13 bases lay between the germline ends. The germline V gene has CDR1 GTSNPN and CDR2 SVGIG (reference sequence). CDR3: CAWSVNQGASTDTQYF. The CDR3 DNA sequence: TGTGCCTGGAGTGTAAATCAGGGTGCTAGCACAGATACGCAGTATTTT.

The chain joins TRBV2 to TRBJ2-7, with 10 bases fitting TRBD2. The germline V gene has CDR1 SNHLY and CDR2 FYNNEI. V lost 8 bases and J lost 4; bases outside the gene matches: 8. The CDR3 is 14 residues long. Written as DNA, the CDR3 is TGTGCCAGCGAAACTAGCGGGGACCGTTACGAGCAGTACTTC. Protein product: CASETSGDRYEQYF. Looking up the rest from reference TRBV2 and TRBJ2-7 gives the full variable domain: EPEVTQTPSHQVTQMGQEVILRCVPISNHLYFYWYRQILGQKVEFLVSFYNNEISEKSEIFDDQFSVERPDGSNFTLKIRSTKLEDSAMYFCASETSGDRYEQYFGPGTRLTVT.

A single count supports this clone. The chain links TRBV5-1 to TRBJ1-1; 9 positions match TRBD1. J was trimmed by 4 bases and V by 4 bases; bases with no gene match: 8. The CDR3 runs 15 residues. CDR1 and CDR2 from the germline V gene are SGHRS and YFSETQ. Here the CDR3 DNA reads TGCGCCAGCAGCCAACAGGGGGCAGCGTTCACTGAAGCTTTCTTT. Protein sequence: CASSQQGAAFTEAFF.

The chain has TRBV5-1 and TRBJ1-1; TRBD1 might be the D (5 bases). The CDR3 loop spans 13 amino acids. The V and J ends lost 4 bases and 4 bases respectively, with 11 bases between them. Per germline, CDR1 SGHRS and CDR2 YFSETQ. CDR3 loop: CASSRTGSTEAFF. DNA for the CDR3: TGCGCCAGCAGCCGTACAGGAAGCACTGAAGCTTTCTTT.

The rearrangement uses TRBV2 and TRBJ1-3, with 7 nucleotides matching TRBD1. Trimming cost V 8 bases and J 2 bases; bases outside gene matches: 9. The CDR3 covers 15 residues. Germline lookup yields CDR1 SNHLY and CDR2 FYNNEI. The CDR3, as DNA: TGTGCCAGCCAATTCGACAGGGAACCTGGAAACACCATATATTTT. The encoded protein is CASQFDREPGNTIYF.

V is TRBV30 and J is TRBJ2-4, with 12 bases identical to TRBD1. The CDR3 sequence is 15 residues long. CDR1 is GTSNPN and CDR2 is SVGIG in the germline V gene (reference sequence). J gave up 7 bases and V 4 bases, and 8 bases lay outside the gene matches. The CDR3 DNA is TGTGCCTGGATCTCCAAAGGGACAGGGGGCAACATTCAGTACTTC. Its protein product is CAWISKGTGGNIQYF.

This chain links TRBV5-1 with TRBJ2-7, with D tentatively TRBD2 (5 bases). Trimming cost V 0 bases and J 1 base, with 14 bases left between them. Germline V CDR1 and CDR2: SGHRS, YFSETQ. This CDR3 has 16 residues. The CDR3: CASSLAGVLGSYEQYF. The CDR3 DNA reads TGCGCCAGCAGCTTGGCCGGGGTGTTGGGTTCCTACGAGCAGTACTTC.

The genes are TRBV5-1 and TRBJ2-3; TRBD2 matches 7 bases. This CDR3 has 16 residues. V dropped 0 bases and J dropped 1; count of bases not matched to a gene: 5. Germline lookup yields CDR1 SGHRS and CDR2 YFSETQ. This chain's CDR3 is CASSLESAGGTDTQYF. CDR3 nucleotide sequence: TGCGCCAGCAGCTTGGAGTCGGCGGGAGGCACAGATACGCAGTATTTT.

The J gene is TRBJ2-2, the V gene TRBV28; 7 nucleotides match TRBD1. Germline V gives CDR1 MDHEN, CDR2 SYDVKM. The CDR3 has 13 residues. The V segment lost 4 bases and the J segment 6 bases; nucleotides outside the gene matches: 2. The CDR3 is CASSSTGAGELFF. CDR3 DNA: TGTGCCAGCAGTTCCACAGGGGCCGGGGAGCTGTTTTTT.

V is TRBV7-3 and J is TRBJ2-3; 13 nucleotides agree with TRBD2. This CDR3 contains 18 residues. Germline V CDR1 and CDR2: SGHTA, FQGTGA. V shed 5 bases and J 0 bases; nucleotides not matched to a gene: 8. The CDR3: CASSPGTSGEPSTDTQYF. CDR3 coding DNA: TGTGCCAGCAGCCCAGGGACTAGCGGGGAACCTAGCACAGATACGCAGTATTTT. Full variable domain (remainder filled in from reference TRBV7-3 and TRBJ2-3): GAGVSQTPSNKVTEKGKYVELRCDPISGHTALYWYRQSLGQGPEFLIYFQGTGAADDSGLPNDRFFAVRPEGSVSTLKIQRTERGDSAVYLCASSPGTSGEPSTDTQYFGPGTRLTVL.

The chain links TRBV7-9 to TRBJ1-2; D perhaps matches TRBD1 (6 bases). With 8 bases removed from V and 3 bases from J, the gap between germline ends came to 22 bases. The germline V gene encodes CDR1 SEHNR and CDR2 FQNEAQ (reference sequence). CDR3 length: 16 amino acids. Here the CDR3 reads CASGNRAINLDYGYTF. The CDR3 region has the DNA TGTGCCAGCGGGAACAGGGCTATTAACCTGGACTATGGCTACACCTTC.

A note on this clone: Compared with germline, one end of the junction differs, possibly owing to a read error. This rearrangement joins TRBV7-7 to TRBJ2-1; 8 bases align to TRBD2. The CDR3 totals 13 residues. Germline V gives CDR1 SSHAT, CDR2 FNYEAQ (reference sequence). The CDR3 is CASSPTSAHEQFF. The CDR3 DNA reads TGTGCTAGCAGCCCGACTAGCGCCCATGAGCAGTTCTTC.

The genes are TRBV7-2 and TRBJ2-1; 7 bases are shared with TRBD2. Trimming cost V 2 bases and J 7 bases; bases outside gene matches: 8. Germline assignment: CDR1 SGHTA and CDR2 FQGNSA. This CDR3 comprises 15 residues. The DNA for the CDR3 is TGTGCCAGCAGCTTATCGTGGGGCGGGGGAAATGAGCAGTTCTTC. Encoded protein: CASSLSWGGGNEQFF.

V and J are TRBV5-4 and TRBJ2-6; D gene uncertain. V was shortened by 10 bases and J by 0 bases, with 11 bases between the two germline ends. Germline loops: CDR1 SGHNT, CDR2 YYREEE (reference sequence). The CDR3 consists of 14 residues. CDR3 region: CAGSPSSGANVLTF. CDR3 nucleotides: TGTGCCGGATCTCCGAGCTCTGGGGCCAACGTCCTGACTTTC.

V and J are TRBV7-9 and TRBJ2-7; D is unclear. The germline V gene encodes CDR1 SEHNR and CDR2 FQNEAQ (reference sequence). V lost 1 base and J 1 base, leaving 8 bases between the germline ends. This CDR3 is built from 14 residues. The CDR3 region is CASSLEWGSYEQYF. The CDR3 DNA reads TGTGCCAGCAGCTTAGAGTGGGGTTCCTACGAGCAGTACTTC.

Comments on this clone: Compared with germline, one end of the junction differs, possibly owing to a read error. The chain combines TRBV5-1 with TRBJ2-1, with D hard to call. This CDR3 comprises 16 residues. The V gene's germline CDR1 is SGHRS and CDR2 YFSETQ. CDR3 sequence reads: CASSLGGMSSYNEQLF. CDR3 nucleotide sequence: TGCGCCAGCAGCTTGGGGGGTATGAGCTCCTACAATGAGCAGCTCTTC.

The chain joins TRBV2 to TRBJ2-7, with a weak D call TRBD1 (5 bases). This CDR3 spans 14 amino acids. CDR1 is SNHLY and CDR2 is FYNNEI in the germline V gene. V shed 2 bases and J shed 2 bases, with 10 bases lying between them. The DNA of the CDR3 is TGTGCCAGCAGTGAAACAGGCACCACCTACGAGCAGTACTTC. Protein sequence: CASSETGTTYEQYF.